The 12 T cell receptor beta chains below all came from one sample that was sequenced in a study of immune heterogeneity within non-small cell lung tumors. TCRs were amplified from approximately 600 ng gDNA of bulk tumor per sample. Several widely spaced biopsies per primary tumor were taken during surgery. Surgery that was curative in intent was performed on patients with untreated, newly diagnosed non-small cell lung cancer. TCR beta CDR3 was amplified by multiplex PCR using 32 V and 13 J primers. TCRdb processed the multiplex PCR reads anew with MiXCR; each CDR3 protein has one entry. The data contain approximately 9,500 distinct CDR3 sequences, 26% of them singletons. Sequenced input: lung tumor tissue. These receptors were obtained from a woman between 45 and 65 years old with non-small cell lung cancer.

This clonotype was seen a handful of times. The chain carries TRBV29-1 and TRBJ2-7; a weak D match, TRBD2 (5 bases). The germline V gene has CDR1 SQVTM and CDR2 ANQGSEA. The CDR3 consists of 12 residues. The ends were cut back, 1 base at V and 5 bases at J, with 9 bases in the middle. This CDR3 is CSVEGEWHEQYF. The CDR3 coding sequence is TGCAGCGTTGAAGGGGAGTGGCACGAGCAGTACTTC.

This clonotype has at least ten counts. CDR3 nucleotides: TGTGCCAGCAGCTTAGTTTGGGCTGCCGCTGAGCAGTTCTTC. Its protein is CASSLVWAAAEQFF. The chain combines TRBV11-3 with TRBJ2-1; D is ambiguous. The germline gives CDR1 SGHNT, CDR2 YENEEA. This CDR3 has 14 amino acids. V was pared by 1 base and J by 9 bases, with 13 bases between.

In this sample, this clonotype is medium-sized. The chain has TRBV5-1 and TRBJ2-2; TRBD2 agrees at 8 bases. CDR3 length equals 15 residues. The germline CDR1 and CDR2 sequences are SGHRS and YFSETQ. V was clipped by 0 bases and J by 5 bases; unmatched bases: 3. CDR3 region: CASSLASGQTGELFF. CDR3 DNA sequence: TGCGCCAGCAGCTTGGCTAGCGGGCAGACCGGGGAGCTGTTTTTT.

The gene calls are TRBV25-1 and TRBJ1-3; D not certain. V shed 7 bases and J shed 8 bases, with 9 bases lying between them. The CDR3 spans 11 residues. Germline CDR1 MGHDK, CDR2 SYGVNS. CDR3 protein: CASTPGDTIYF. In nucleotides, the CDR3 is TGTGCCAGCACTCCCGGGGACACCATATATTTT.

This clonotype was picked up many times. V is TRBV28 and J is TRBJ2-7; 12 nucleotides agree with TRBD2. V was clipped by 5 bases and J by 2 bases; unmatched bases: 7. Germline V gene lookup returns CDR1 MDHEN and CDR2 SYDVKM. CDR3 size: 16 residues. The CDR3 is CASSPPLAGGAYEQYF. The CDR3 DNA sequence: TGTGCCAGCAGTCCCCCCCTAGCGGGGGGGGCCTACGAGCAGTACTTC.

This clonotype was found a few times. At one end, the junction sequence differs from germline, possibly due to a read error. CDR3 loop: CASSVGQTPAF. The CDR3 nucleotides read TGTGCCAGCAGCGTAGGTCAAACTCCCGCTTTT. The chain recombines TRBV9 with TRBJ1-1; D remains unclear. CDR1 and CDR2 (germline): SGDLS, YYNGEE. The CDR3 sequence is 11 residues long.

This clonotype has a count of ten or more. The chain employs TRBV24-1 and TRBJ2-1; D may be TRBD2 (6 bases). The V gene lost 1 base and the J gene lost 8 bases, with 14 bases spanning the gap. The length of the CDR3 is 15 residues. CDR1 is KGHDR and CDR2 is SFDVKD in the germline V gene. The CDR3 region is CATSDLGDSGDEQFF. The CDR3 DNA sequence: TGTGCCACCAGTGATTTAGGGGACTCCGGCGATGAGCAGTTCTTC.

This clonotype appeared a single time. Given a much more abundant clone one base away, this may be a read error. The chain recombines TRBV20-1 with TRBJ2-3, with 16 bases aligning to TRBD2. CDR3 length: 15 residues. With 3 bases clipped from V and 11 bases from J, the junction kept 8 bases outside the gene matches. The germline gives CDR1 DFQATT, CDR2 SNEGSKA (reference sequence). CDR3 bases: TGCAGTGCTAGGTTGGGACTAGCGGGAGGGCCCCAGCAGTATTTT. Its translation is CSARLGLAGGPQQYF.

This clonotype was found many times. This chain joins TRBV18 and TRBJ1-5, with unresolved D. V lost 4 bases, J lost 0 bases, and 7 bases lay in between. This CDR3 has 14 residues. Germline V gene data show CDR1 as KGHSH and CDR2 as LQKENI. CDR3 amino acids: CASSLHSSNQPQHF. DNA for the CDR3: TGTGCCAGCTCACTACACTCTAGCAATCAGCCCCAGCATTTT.

There are many counts of this clonotype. The DNA for the CDR3 is TGCGCCAGCAGCGGGGGGACAGGTCACACAGATACGCAGTATTTT. Residues: CASSGGTGHTDTQYF. The J gene is TRBJ2-3, the V gene TRBV5-1, with 8 bases aligning to TRBD1. Germline trimming cut 4 bases from V and 2 bases from J; bases unmatched to any gene: 6. Germline assignment: CDR1 SGHRS and CDR2 YFSETQ. This CDR3 comprises 15 residues.

This clonotype was found many times. This chain uses TRBV27 with TRBJ2-7; D is undetermined. The CDR3 is made up of 14 amino acids. Germline lookup yields CDR1 MNHEY and CDR2 SMNVEV (reference sequence). The V end was cut by 6 bases, the J end by 0 bases, with 12 bases between. The CDR3 bases are TGTGCCAGCAGCCCGGTAGTCAGCTCCTACGAGCAGTACTTC. It is translated as CASSPVVSSYEQYF.

For this clonotype: The junction shows a germline mismatch at one end, possibly a read error. CDR3 region: CAISQGRGSRGYYGYTF. CDR3 nucleotides: TGCGCCATCAGCCAAGGTCGGGGCTCGCGAGGTTACTATGGATACACCTTC. This chain uses TRBV4-1 with TRBJ1-2, with D perhaps TRBD1 (5 bases). This CDR3 contains 17 residues. Germline CDR1 MGHRA, CDR2 YSYEKL.